Each of the 20 T cell receptor beta chains below was sequenced from the same sample in a study of blood T cells in healthy people across ages. Using a J-beta primer mix together with a sample-barcoded 5' primer, a second PCR was run for roughly 7 to 11 cycles. From the 5' RACE reads, TCRdb called clonotypes with MiXCR, one entry per CDR3 protein. The sample consists of about 800,000 distinct CDR3 sequences, 58% of them appearing once. Source material: blood. These receptors were collected from a man aged 30-40 years in good health.

V is TRBV12-3 or TRBV12-4 and J is TRBJ2-7; maybe TRBD2 (5 bases). The CDR3 extends over 15 amino acids. Trimming stripped 3 bases from V and 7 bases from J, with 19 bases between. In DNA form, the CDR3 reads TGTGCCAGCAGTTTCGGTGGGGTATGGTCGGGGGAGCAGTACTTC. This sequence encodes CASSFGGVWSGEQYF.

The chain recombines TRBV25-1 with TRBJ1-1; no definite D call. Per germline, CDR1 MGHDK and CDR2 SYGVNS. Between the trimmed V and J ends, which lost 6 bases and 6 bases, there was a span of 8 bases. CDR3 size: 11 residues. The CDR3 region is CASRLAAEAFF. The CDR3 coding sequence is TGTGCCAGCAGACTTGCGGCTGAAGCTTTCTTT.

V is TRBV9 and J is TRBJ2-1, with D maybe TRBD2 (6 bases). Trimming stripped 3 bases from V and 5 bases from J, with 12 bases between. This CDR3 is 14 amino acids long. Germline CDR1 and CDR2: SGDLS and YYNGEE. This CDR3 is CASSDGTPHNEQFF. CDR3 nucleotide sequence: TGTGCCAGCAGCGACGGGACTCCTCACAATGAGCAGTTCTTC.

Ten or more counts support this clonotype. The chain is built from TRBV4-3 and TRBJ2-7; a possible D gene is TRBD1 (6 bases). The CDR3 totals 13 residues. Germline values: CDR1 LGHNA, CDR2 YSLEER. Trimming stripped 0 bases from V and 4 bases from J, with 7 bases between. CDR3 DNA sequence: TGCGCCAGCAGCCAAGATCAGGGGTACGAGCAGTACTTC. Its translation is CASSQDQGYEQYF.

The rearrangement links TRBV7-8 to TRBJ2-7; D unresolved. The germline V and J ends were trimmed by 4 bases and 0 bases, with 16 bases remaining between them. CDR1 and CDR2 from the germline V gene are SGHVS and FQNEAQ. The CDR3 consists of 16 residues. This CDR3 reads CASSSRGPVSSYEQYF. CDR3 in DNA: TGTGCCAGCAGCTCCCGCGGACCGGTAAGCTCCTACGAGCAGTACTTC.

The chain carries TRBV29-1 and TRBJ2-3, with a weak D call TRBD2 (6 bases). Per germline, CDR1 SQVTM and CDR2 ANQGSEA. CDR3 length: 14 amino acids. Deletions cut 3 bases from V and 4 bases from J, with 14 bases between. The CDR3 loop is CSVEEGTGSDTQYF. In DNA form, the CDR3 reads TGCAGCGTTGAGGAGGGGACCGGGTCAGATACGCAGTATTTT.

This chain links TRBV15 with TRBJ2-3; D not certain. V shed 0 bases and J shed 6 bases, with 10 bases lying between them. CDR3 size: 14 residues. Per germline, CDR1 LNHNV and CDR2 YYDKDF (reference sequence). The CDR3 here is CATSRDPDADTQYF. The CDR3 nucleotides are TGTGCCACCAGCAGAGATCCTGACGCCGATACGCAGTATTTT.

The chain has TRBV28 and TRBJ2-5; perhaps TRBD2 as D (5 bases). The end of the DNA is better explained by TRBJ2-7, so the J call may be wrong. The germline V gene encodes CDR1 MDHEN and CDR2 SYDVKM. CDR3 size: 10 residues. CDR3 protein: CAGWRNEQYF. DNA for the CDR3: TGTGCAGGGTGGAGGAACGAGCAGTACTTC.

The rearrangement uses TRBV10-3 and TRBJ2-5; 7 nucleotides align to TRBD2. Germline loops: CDR1 ENHRY, CDR2 SYGVKD. V lost 6 bases and J lost 2; bases outside the gene matches: 6. The CDR3 is 14 amino acids. The CDR3 sequence is CAIRAGVAQETQYF. The CDR3 bases are TGTGCCATCAGGGCGGGGGTCGCTCAAGAGACCCAGTACTTC.

The V gene is TRBV27, the J gene TRBJ2-5, with a weak D call TRBD2 (5 bases). V shed 6 bases and J shed 11 bases, with 19 bases lying between them. The CDR3 is 13 amino acids. Germline CDR1 reads MNHEY; CDR2 reads SMNVEV (reference sequence). The CDR3 bases are TGTGCCAGCAGCCCCCGCGCCGGCGGACTGCAGTACTTC. This encodes CASSPRAGGLQYF.

The gene calls are TRBV27 and TRBJ2-4; D gene unclear. Judging by the DNA end, TRBJ2-7 fits better; the J call may be wrong. The CDR3 runs 14 residues. Germline CDR1 reads MNHEY; CDR2 reads SMNVEV (reference sequence). CDR3 sequence (DNA): TGTGCCAGCAGTTTAGGGCCAAAAAACTACGAGCAGTACTTC. It is translated as CASSLGPKNYEQYF.

The chain is built from TRBV28 and TRBJ2-3, with D unclear. Between the trimmed V and J ends, which lost 7 bases and 0 bases, there was a span of 11 bases. This CDR3 region has 14 residues. Germline-derived CDR1 and CDR2 are MDHEN and SYDVKM. The CDR3 DNA reads as TGTGCCAGCAAGACGCAACTTAGCACAGATACGCAGTATTTT. This codes for CASKTQLSTDTQYF.

V and J are TRBV9 and TRBJ2-5; TRBD1 might be the D (5 bases). Germline CDR1 reads SGDLS; CDR2 reads YYNGEE. The CDR3 covers 14 residues. V shed 4 bases and J shed 2 bases, with 12 bases lying between them. The CDR3 spells CASSPLDKQETQYF. Here the CDR3 DNA reads TGTGCCAGCAGCCCACTGGACAAGCAAGAGACCCAGTACTTC.

The J gene is TRBJ1-1, the V gene TRBV6-1; maybe TRBD1 (5 bases). Germline loops: CDR1 MNHNS, CDR2 SASEGT. V lost 4 bases to trimming and J lost 1 base, with 7 bases between them. This CDR3 contains 13 residues. The CDR3 region is CASSATGNTEAFF. CDR3 DNA sequence: TGTGCCAGCAGTGCTACAGGGAACACTGAAGCTTTCTTT.

V is TRBV18 and J is TRBJ2-3; 8 bases map to TRBD2. V shed 3 bases, J shed 0 bases, and the junction held 11 bases outside the gene matches. Germline assignment: CDR1 KGHSH and CDR2 LQKENI. The CDR3 spans 18 residues. Here the CDR3 DNA reads TGTGCCAGCTCACCCCAAGTGGGAGCTAGCGGGAGCACAGATACGCAGTATTTT. The encoded protein is CASSPQVGASGSTDTQYF.

The chain joins TRBV6-1 to TRBJ2-7; 11 bases match TRBD2. Germline V gene data show CDR1 as MNHNS and CDR2 as SASEGT. The CDR3 sequence is 13 residues long. The V gene end was trimmed by 8 bases and the J gene end by 3 bases; junction bases not matched to a gene: 3. Written as DNA, the CDR3 is TGTGCCAGCGGTGGGACTAGCGGCTACGAGCAGTACTTC. Translation: CASGGTSGYEQYF.

A note on this clonotype: A much larger clone lies one base from this, so it may be a read error. CDR3 amino acids: CSVEARAAMNTGAFF. The CDR3, as DNA: TGCAGCGTTGAGGCCCGGGCAGCCATGAACACTGGAGCTTTCTTT. This rearrangement joins TRBV29-1 to TRBJ1-1; D gene unclear. Germline V gene data show CDR1 as SQVTM and CDR2 as ANQGSEA. The length of the CDR3 is 15 residues.

The CDR3 sequence: CASSQEARGRASYNEQFF. The CDR3 nucleotides are TGCGCCAGCAGCCAAGAGGCTCGGGGGAGGGCCTCCTACAATGAGCAGTTCTTC. This chain uses TRBV4-3 with TRBJ2-1; 7 bases are shared with TRBD2. Trimming removed 0 bases from V and 0 bases from J; junction bases left unmatched: 8. The CDR3 is 18 residues long. Germline V CDR1 and CDR2: LGHNA, YSLEER.

This chain uses TRBV20-1 with TRBJ2-5; D gene ambiguous. Trimming took 0 bases from V and 4 from J, leaving 15 bases between them. CDR3 length: 15 amino acids. Per the germline V gene, CDR1 is DFQATT and CDR2 is SNEGSKA (reference sequence). Here the CDR3 DNA reads TGCAGTGCTAGAGATAGTATCGGAGCGAGAGAGACCCAGTACTTC. Amino acids: CSARDSIGARETQYF.

The chain links TRBV20-1 to TRBJ1-2, with TRBD1 matching over 7 bases. The CDR3 length is 16 residues. J was trimmed by 4 bases and V by 3 bases; bases with no gene match: 14. Per the germline V gene, CDR1 is DFQATT and CDR2 is SNEGSKA (reference sequence). CDR3 DNA sequence: TGCAGTGCTAGGGGGGAGGGGGCTAAAGCCGGCTATGGCTACACCTTC. It codes for CSARGEGAKAGYGYTF.